Described below is a single T cell receptor beta chain sequence and its context. The same CDR3 arises from other DNA sequences in this sample as well. This record belongs to a study of shared clonotypes between healthy human individuals. The length of the CDR3 is 12 residues. From germline, CDR1 is SGHNT and CDR2 YYREEE (reference sequence). V lost 4 bases to trimming and J lost 4 bases, with 9 bases between them. Under the authors' procedure: Junction-only sequences without quality scores came from ImmunoSEQ, so filtering differed. Profiled with immunoSEQ multiplex PCR; TCRdb holds only in-frame clones, not every one. The V and J calls and clone size come from that table; D and trimming were worked out from the DNA. The sample yields some 2 million clones, 95% seen once.

Sequencing used naive CD4+ T cells sorted from blood. The subset was: CD45RA+ positively selected. The clonotype comes from a man between 18 and 29 years old in good health. The chain carries TRBV5-4 and TRBJ2-7, with D perhaps matching TRBD1 (6 bases). The CDR3 DNA sequence: TGTGCCAGCAGCCTAGACAGGTACGAGCAGTACTTC. Amino acid sequence: CASSLDRYEQYF.